This T cell receptor beta chain stems from a study of vaccination and CD4 T cells after COVID-19. Study in general: Six males and four females, two of them Hispanic, were enrolled as convalescents. Samples taken post-COVID came a median around 96 days after diagnosis, ranging from 35 to 161. Controls used CEFX viral epitopes (positive), HIV-1 Nef peptides (negative), or no peptide.

Cultured CD4+ T cells had their DNA profiled by the Oncomine TCR Beta short-read assay. TCRdb recomputed calls from the PCR reads with MiXCR, one row per CDR3 protein. The sample lists roughly 9,800 distinct CDR3 sequences, more than 70% occurring once. A word on this clonotype: Its specificity is not known.

Described treatment: approximately 11-day PBMC culture with coronavirus spike peptide pools or control peptides (ViraFEST assay). Per the germline V gene, CDR1 is SGHTA and CDR2 is FQGNSA. The CDR3 has 15 amino acids. Sequencing input: CD4+ T cells from blood, cultured in vitro. The rearrangement uses TRBV7-2 and TRBJ2-1; 11 bases map to TRBD2. The J call may be wrong; the DNA end is better matched by TRBJ2-7. The source of this sequence is a human donor who had recovered from COVID-19. The CDR3 DNA is TGTGCCAGCAGCTTGGGACTAGCGGACGTTAAGAAGCAGTACTTC. It yields the protein CASSLGLADVKKQYF.